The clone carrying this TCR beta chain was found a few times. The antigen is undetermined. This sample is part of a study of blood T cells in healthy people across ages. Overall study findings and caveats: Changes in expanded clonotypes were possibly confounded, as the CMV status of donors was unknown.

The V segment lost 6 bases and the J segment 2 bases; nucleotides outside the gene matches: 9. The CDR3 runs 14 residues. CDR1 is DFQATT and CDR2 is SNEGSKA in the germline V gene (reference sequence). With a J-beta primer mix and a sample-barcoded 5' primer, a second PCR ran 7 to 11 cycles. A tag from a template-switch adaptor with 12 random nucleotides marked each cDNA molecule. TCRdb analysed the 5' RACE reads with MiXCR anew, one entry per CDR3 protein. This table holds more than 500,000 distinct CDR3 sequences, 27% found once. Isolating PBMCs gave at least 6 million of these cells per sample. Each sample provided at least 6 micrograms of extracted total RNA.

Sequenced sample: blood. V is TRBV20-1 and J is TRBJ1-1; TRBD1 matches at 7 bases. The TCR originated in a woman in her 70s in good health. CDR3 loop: CSARKGQSNTEAFF. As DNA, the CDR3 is TGCAGTGCGAGAAAGGGACAGTCCAACACTGAAGCTTTCTTT.